The 2 T cell receptor beta chains below come from one sample, sequenced in a study of beta chain features in type 1 diabetes. These receptors' targets are unknown. Study results and limitations: Shortening that was moderate but significant affected the TCRB CDR3s of Type 1 diabetes patients in all four CD4+ subsets.

The entirety of the isolated RNA underwent reverse transcription, so expressed TCRB transcripts were sequenced. TCRdb's table, derived via immunoSEQ multiplex PCR, lists solely in-frame clones and lacks some. The sample holds 600,000 or so clones, over 11% seen once. The source material was naive CD4+ T cells from blood. These receptors came from a man aged 18 to 30 with type 1 diabetes.

This rearrangement joins TRBV28 to TRBJ2-7; 9 bases agree with TRBD1. The trim removed 2 bases at V and 5 bases at J, leaving 7 bases unmatched. This CDR3 region has 15 residues. Germline V gene data show CDR1 as MDHEN and CDR2 as SYDVKM. CDR3 protein: CASSLPGQGFHEQYF. The DNA of the CDR3 is TGTGCCAGCAGTTTACCGGGACAGGGTTTCCACGAGCAGTACTTC.

This clone was observed a handful of times. V is TRBV18 and J is TRBJ2-7; D not certain. V lost 2 bases, J lost 1 base, and 9 bases lay in between. Germline CDR1 is KGHSH and CDR2 is LQKENI. The CDR3 spans 14 residues. CDR3 loop: CASSPMGRSYEQYF. The DNA for the CDR3 is TGTGCCAGCTCACCAATGGGCAGGTCCTACGAGCAGTACTTC.